Given below is one TCR beta chain in context. This specimen comes from a study of blood T cell repertoires in COVID-19. Background on the study: The samples span acute and convalescent COVID-19 from the United States, Italy and Spain.

Per the authors' pipeline: Scientists estimated how many nucleated cells there were by amplifying reference gene primers. Assay: immunoSEQ multiplex PCR; the TCRdb copy retains only in-frame clones and omits some. Clone size and the V and J calls come from that table; the DNA yielded D and trimming. The table shows tens of thousands of clones, with roughly 90% occurring only once. Trimming removed 6 bases from V and 0 bases from J, with 9 bases in between. The CDR3 length is 14 residues. CDR1 and CDR2 from the germline V gene are MDHEN and SYDVKM. This clonotype was sampled from a man aged 70 or older with active or convalescent COVID-19. This chain joins TRBV28 and TRBJ1-5; D remains ambiguous. Input material: peripheral blood. The CDR3 sequence is CASRGGTSNQPQHF. The DNA for the CDR3 is TGTGCCAGCAGGGGAGGAACTAGCAATCAGCCCCAGCATTTT.